This T cell receptor (beta chain) is drawn from a study of T cell responses to AZD1222 COVID-19 vaccine. TCRdb keeps only in-frame clones here, not all; method: immunoSEQ multiplex PCR. The table has some 100,000 clones, 90% seen once. Germline loops: CDR1 LNHDA, CDR2 SQIVND (reference sequence). The CDR3 is made up of 16 amino acids. Trimming cost V 5 bases and J 3 bases; bases outside gene matches: 9. The clonotype was recovered from an adult in good health. The sequenced sample was peripheral blood, obtained on day 0 of AZD1222 vaccination. V is TRBV19 and J is TRBJ1-4; TRBD1 agrees at 7 bases. CDR3 protein: CASSDTGEAANEKLFF. Here the CDR3 DNA reads TGTGCCAGTAGTGATACAGGGGAGGCGGCTAATGAAAAACTGTTTTTT. Filled out from reference TRBV19 and TRBJ1-4, the complete variable domain reads DGGITQSPKYLFRKEGQNVTLSCEQNLNHDAMYWYRQDPGQGLRLIYYSQIVNDFQKGDIAEGYSVSREKKESFPLTVTSAQKNPTAFYLCASSDTGEAANEKLFFGSGTQLSVL.